A single T cell receptor beta chain is shown here with its context. No antigen is known for it. No base-level quality is on record; no much larger clone is a single base apart. These data belong to a study of OX40 agonist ivuxolimab in advanced cancers. Some background on the complete study: Ivuxolimab was an agonistic, fully human IgG2 monoclonal antibody directed against OX40 (CD134), a costimulatory receptor. The paper covers the monotherapy dose-escalation part of the phase I ivuxolimab trial, which included N of about 50 patients. The point of sequencing TCRbeta in the periphery was to test whether ivuxolimab changed TCR sequence diversity and drove clonal T-cell expansion. Intravenous ivuxolimab was administered to patients every 2 weeks at six dose levels: 0.01, 0.1, 0.3, 1.5, 3 and 10 mg/kg. Of the approximately 50 dose-escalation patients, hepatocellular carcinoma was present in about 20, melanoma in approximately 15, renal cell carcinoma in 9 and head and neck cancer in 9. Partial responses occurred in three dose-escalation patients: two with cutaneous melanoma and one with hepatocellular carcinoma. The dose-escalation cohort was roughly 87% male with a mean age of approximately 60 years, ranging from roughly 20 to 80. Patients were allowed to have had prior anti-PD-1, anti-PD-L1 or anti-CTLA-4 therapy, and approximately 40% of the dose-escalation patients had previously received checkpoint inhibitors.

What the authors observed across the whole study: In partial responders in the 0.1-3.0 mg/kg groups, normalized peripheral clonal expansion was found to be among the lowest, especially among CD8+ T cells. Antigen specificity was not determined for the clonally expanded peripheral T cells. Low levels of normalized T-cell clonal expansion were also seen in some nonresponding patients. On average, CD8+ T cells showed more expanded clones than CD4+ T cells after ivuxolimab. At doses of 0.1 to 3.0 mg/kg, clonal expansion of both CD4+ and CD8+ blood T cells was observed from baseline to week 6.

Patients with autoimmune disease history or receiving systemic immunosuppression were excluded from the trial. Peripheral blood for TCR sequencing was drawn from every dose cohort at baseline, at cycle 4 day 1 and at cycle 7 day 1. Samples were obtained from an open-label, multicenter, first-in-human phase I dose-escalation trial of ivuxolimab. Adults with locally advanced or metastatic melanoma, renal cell carcinoma, hepatocellular carcinoma or head and neck squamous cell carcinoma were enrolled in the trial. Before TCR sequencing, CD4+ T cells and CD8+ T cells were sorted from peripheral blood as separate populations. In the germline V gene (reference sequence), CDR1 corresponds to LNHDA and CDR2 to SQIVND. Reading from cysteine to phenylalanine, the CDR3 counts 16 amino acids. Of the read, only the CDR3 DNA is kept; its 48 bases are in frame from base 1. After removal of 4 bases from V and 5 bases from J, the junction retains 8 bases not matched to a gene.

To sequence the TCRbeta CDR3 region, genomic DNA was isolated from the sorted cells. The immunoSEQ Assay was used for sequencing of TCRbeta CDR3 regions. TCRdb limited this immuneACCESS table to in-frame rearrangements with V and J called. A share of clones is missing; checked studies link under half to unresolved V genes, and the rest is unexplained. The sample has about 62,000 clones on record, roughly 86% of them singletons. More than 4.5% of the sample is taken by the ten largest. Recombination linked TRBV19 to TRBJ1-6; TRBD1 matches 7 bases in the middle. Sequences were derived from CD4+ or CD8+ T cells sorted from blood, sampled in a trial of the OX40 agonist ivuxolimab. The sequence was collected from an adult with an advanced solid tumor such as melanoma, head and neck, liver or kidney cancer. Read as DNA, the sequence is TGTGCCAGTAGTACTCGACAGGGAACCAATAATTCACCCCTCCACTTT. Its protein reads: CASSTRQGTNNSPLHF.